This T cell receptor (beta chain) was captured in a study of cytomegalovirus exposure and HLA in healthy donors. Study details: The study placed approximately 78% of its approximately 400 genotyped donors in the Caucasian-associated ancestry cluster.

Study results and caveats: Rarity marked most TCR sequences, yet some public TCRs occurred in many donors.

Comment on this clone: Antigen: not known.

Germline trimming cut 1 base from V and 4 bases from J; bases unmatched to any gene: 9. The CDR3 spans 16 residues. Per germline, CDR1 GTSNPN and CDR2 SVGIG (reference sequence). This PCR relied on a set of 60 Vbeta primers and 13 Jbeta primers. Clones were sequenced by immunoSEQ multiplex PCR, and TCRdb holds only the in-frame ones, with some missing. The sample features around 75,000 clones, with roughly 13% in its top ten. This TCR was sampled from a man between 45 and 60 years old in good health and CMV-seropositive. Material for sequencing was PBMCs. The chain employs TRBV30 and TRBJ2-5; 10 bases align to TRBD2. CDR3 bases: TGTGCCTGGAGTGGGGTGCTAGCGGGGGCGGGAGAGACCCAGTACTTC. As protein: CAWSGVLAGAGETQYF.